A selection of T cell receptor beta chains follows, all from one sample in a study of T cells in Graves' hyperthyroidism and ophthalmopathy. TCRdb used MiXCR to reprocess the multiplex PCR reads, holding one entry per CDR3 protein. The sample lists over 400,000 distinct CDR3 sequences, about 15% occurring once. Material for sequencing was blood. The receptors were gathered from a man aged 18 to 30 with Graves' ophthalmopathy. CDR3s include the opening cysteine and the closing phenylalanine or tryptophan. Fields, in order: J gene, clone size, V gene, D gene, CDR3 protein, CDR3 DNA. D genes are given only for firm matches. The size field is filled for only some rows; it gives once, few, many or a size class.

j_gene: TRBJ2-1
abundance: few
v_gene: TRBV4-1
d_gene: NA
CDR3aa: CASSQGLYNKQFF
CDR3nt: TGCGCCAGCAGCCAAGGTCTGTACAATAAGCAGTTCTTC

j_gene: TRBJ2-4
abundance: many
v_gene: TRBV7-2
d_gene: NA
CDR3aa: CASSLGKNIQYF
CDR3nt: TGTGCCAGCAGCTTAGGCAAAAACATTCAGTACTTC

j_gene: TRBJ1-2
abundance: many
v_gene: TRBV7-9
d_gene: NA
CDR3aa: CASSLGQNNYGYTF
CDR3nt: TGTGCCAGCAGCTTAGGCCAGAATAACTATGGCTACACCTTC

j_gene: TRBJ1-4
abundance: NA
v_gene: TRBV12-3/TRBV12-4
d_gene: NA
CDR3aa: CASRGSVLFF
CDR3nt: TGTGCCAGCCGGGGGTCCGTACTGTTTTTT

j_gene: TRBJ2-7
abundance: NA
v_gene: TRBV20-1
d_gene: TRBD2
CDR3aa: CSAHKTSGRAGEQYF
CDR3nt: TGCAGTGCCCACAAGACTAGCGGGAGGGCGGGCGAGCAGTACTTC

j_gene: TRBJ2-2
abundance: NA
v_gene: TRBV5-1
d_gene: TRBD2
CDR3aa: CASRPGLVTGELFF
CDR3nt: TGCGCCAGCAGGCCGGGACTAGTCACCGGGGAGCTGTTTTTT

j_gene: TRBJ2-7
abundance: NA
v_gene: TRBV10-1
d_gene: TRBD1
CDR3aa: CASSAQGPSYEQYF
CDR3nt: TGCGCCAGCAGTGCACAGGGGCCGTCCTACGAGCAGTACTTC

j_gene: TRBJ2-5
abundance: NA
v_gene: TRBV5-1
d_gene: TRBD1
CDR3aa: CASSSVPPDRAEETQYF
CDR3nt: TGCGCCAGCAGCTCGGTCCCCCCGGACAGGGCTGAAGAGACCCAGTACTTC

j_gene: TRBJ1-1
abundance: NA
v_gene: TRBV20-1
d_gene: TRBD1
CDR3aa: CSALTGGADFF
CDR3nt: TGCAGTGCTCTGACAGGGGGCGCCGATTTCTTT

j_gene: TRBJ2-7
abundance: many
v_gene: TRBV3-1
d_gene: NA
CDR3aa: CASSGRAAYYEQYF
CDR3nt: TGTGCCAGCAGCGGCCGGGCCGCCTACTACGAGCAGTACTTC

j_gene: TRBJ2-1
abundance: many
v_gene: TRBV4-1
d_gene: NA
CDR3aa: CASSQDSYNEQFF
CDR3nt: TGCGCCAGCAGCCAAGACAGCTACAATGAGCAGTTCTTC

j_gene: TRBJ2-7
abundance: many
v_gene: TRBV3-1
d_gene: TRBD2
CDR3aa: CASSHKGSGSGYEQYF
CDR3nt: TGTGCCAGCAGCCACAAGGGGAGCGGGAGTGGCTACGAGCAGTACTTC

j_gene: TRBJ1-2
abundance: many
v_gene: TRBV4-1
d_gene: NA
CDR3aa: CASSPPGGFNYGYTF
CDR3nt: TGCGCCAGCAGCCCACCTGGAGGATTTAACTATGGCTACACCTTC

j_gene: TRBJ1-6
abundance: few
v_gene: TRBV6-1
d_gene: NA
CDR3aa: CASSEFRTVTHNSPLHF
CDR3nt: TGTGCCAGCAGTGAATTCCGGACCGTCACCCATAATTCACCCCTCCACTTT

j_gene: TRBJ1-3
abundance: many
v_gene: TRBV5-1
d_gene: NA
CDR3aa: CASSLGISMDTIYF
CDR3nt: TGCGCCAGCAGCTTGGGCATTAGCATGGACACCATATATTTT

j_gene: TRBJ2-3
abundance: NA
v_gene: TRBV7-2
d_gene: TRBD2
CDR3aa: CASSLGLAGDSDTQYF
CDR3nt: TGTGCCAGCAGCTTAGGACTAGCGGGAGATTCAGATACGCAGTATTTT

j_gene: TRBJ1-1
abundance: many
v_gene: TRBV18
d_gene: NA
CDR3aa: CASSPNRDIGAEAFF
CDR3nt: TGTGCCAGCTCTCCTAACCGGGACATCGGGGCTGAAGCTTTCTTT

j_gene: TRBJ2-1
abundance: many
v_gene: TRBV7-2
d_gene: TRBD2
CDR3aa: CASSPVAGEYNEQFF
CDR3nt: TGTGCCAGCAGCCCAGTTGCGGGAGAGTACAATGAGCAGTTCTTC

j_gene: TRBJ1-1
abundance: many
v_gene: TRBV6-1
d_gene: NA
CDR3aa: CASKRDGNTEAFF
CDR3nt: TGTGCCAGCAAGAGGGACGGGAACACTGAAGCTTTCTTT

j_gene: TRBJ1-2
abundance: once
v_gene: TRBV19
d_gene: NA
CDR3aa: CVSSMVLGAGYTF
CDR3nt: TGTGTCAGTAGTATGGTACTCGGGGCCGGCTACACCTTC

j_gene: TRBJ2-2
abundance: NA
v_gene: TRBV15
d_gene: NA
CDR3aa: CATSPQGFANTGELFF
CDR3nt: TGTGCCACCAGCCCCCAAGGGTTCGCGAACACCGGGGAGCTGTTTTTT

j_gene: TRBJ2-3
abundance: NA
v_gene: TRBV6-1
d_gene: TRBD2
CDR3aa: CASRLAGLEDTQYF
CDR3nt: TGTGCCAGCAGACTAGCGGGGCTCGAAGATACGCAGTATTTT

j_gene: TRBJ2-1
abundance: many
v_gene: TRBV20-1
d_gene: NA
CDR3aa: CSARKSGAGEQFF
CDR3nt: TGCAGTGCTAGAAAATCAGGGGCAGGTGAGCAGTTCTTC

j_gene: TRBJ2-5
abundance: many
v_gene: TRBV7-8
d_gene: NA
CDR3aa: CASSVTETQETQYF
CDR3nt: TGTGCCAGCAGCGTAACAGAGACCCAAGAGACCCAGTACTTC

j_gene: TRBJ2-5
abundance: NA
v_gene: TRBV29-1
d_gene: NA
CDR3aa: CSVDRLTQETQYF
CDR3nt: TGCAGCGTAGACAGGCTAACCCAAGAGACCCAGTACTTC

j_gene: TRBJ2-1
abundance: few
v_gene: TRBV9
d_gene: TRBD2
CDR3aa: CASSVSGRSDEQFF
CDR3nt: TGTGCCAGCAGCGTCAGCGGGAGGAGCGATGAGCAGTTCTTC

j_gene: TRBJ2-5
abundance: once
v_gene: TRBV2
d_gene: NA
CDR3aa: CASTEWVAAFQETQYF
CDR3nt: TGTGCCAGCACCGAATGGGTAGCGGCATTCCAAGAGACCCAGTACTTC

j_gene: TRBJ1-4
abundance: NA
v_gene: TRBV5-6
d_gene: NA
CDR3aa: CASRPVGGEKLFF
CDR3nt: TGTGCCAGCAGACCGGTGGGAGGCGAAAAACTGTTTTTT

j_gene: TRBJ2-7
abundance: many
v_gene: TRBV2
d_gene: NA
CDR3aa: CASREGIPGNYEQYF
CDR3nt: TGTGCCAGCAGGGAGGGGATCCCGGGCAACTACGAGCAGTACTTC

j_gene: TRBJ2-1
abundance: few
v_gene: TRBV6-1
d_gene: NA
CDR3aa: CASSAGLGYNEQFF
CDR3nt: TGTGCCAGCAGTGCGGGATTGGGGTACAATGAGCAGTTCTTC

j_gene: TRBJ2-1
abundance: many
v_gene: TRBV29-1
d_gene: TRBD2
CDR3aa: CSGGLADYNEQFF
CDR3nt: TGCAGCGGGGGACTAGCGGACTACAATGAGCAGTTCTTC

j_gene: TRBJ2-1
abundance: few
v_gene: TRBV19
d_gene: NA
CDR3aa: CASSIRGNWNEQFF
CDR3nt: TGTGCCAGTAGTATCCGCGGGAATTGGAATGAGCAGTTCTTC

j_gene: TRBJ2-7
abundance: many
v_gene: TRBV6-1
d_gene: NA
CDR3aa: CASREGTVTYEQYF
CDR3nt: TGTGCCAGCAGAGAGGGGACCGTAACCTACGAGCAGTACTTC

j_gene: TRBJ2-1
abundance: many
v_gene: TRBV4-1
d_gene: NA
CDR3aa: CASSQVDLFVYNEQFF
CDR3nt: TGCGCCAGCAGCCAAGTGGACTTGTTTGTATACAATGAGCAGTTCTTC

j_gene: TRBJ1-5
abundance: few
v_gene: TRBV18
d_gene: NA
CDR3aa: CASSLGSDQPQHF
CDR3nt: TGTGCCAGCTCACTGGGGTCGGATCAGCCCCAGCATTTT

j_gene: TRBJ1-1
abundance: many
v_gene: TRBV29-1
d_gene: NA
CDR3aa: CSVEDPSLTGMNTEAFF
CDR3nt: TGCAGCGTTGAAGATCCCTCTCTAACAGGCATGAACACTGAAGCTTTCTTT

j_gene: TRBJ2-1
abundance: NA
v_gene: TRBV6-1
d_gene: NA
CDR3aa: CASRPTRDEQFF
CDR3nt: TGTGCCAGCAGACCTACTAGAGATGAGCAGTTCTTC

j_gene: TRBJ2-1
abundance: many
v_gene: TRBV12-3/TRBV12-4
d_gene: NA
CDR3aa: CASSFSGYNEQFF
CDR3nt: TGTGCCAGCAGTTTTAGTGGCTACAATGAGCAGTTCTTC

j_gene: TRBJ2-3
abundance: NA
v_gene: TRBV19
d_gene: NA
CDR3aa: CASSISGADTDTQYF
CDR3nt: TGTGCCAGTAGTATCAGTGGGGCCGACACAGATACGCAGTATTTT

j_gene: TRBJ2-7
abundance: many
v_gene: TRBV7-9
d_gene: TRBD1
CDR3aa: CASSLVGGVDEQYF
CDR3nt: TGTGCCAGCAGCTTAGTAGGGGGCGTCGACGAGCAGTACTTC

j_gene: TRBJ1-1
abundance: many
v_gene: TRBV6-1
d_gene: NA
CDR3aa: CASSEADSMNTEAFF
CDR3nt: TGTGCCAGCAGTGAAGCCGACAGCATGAACACTGAAGCTTTCTTT

j_gene: TRBJ2-1
abundance: many
v_gene: TRBV5-5
d_gene: TRBD2
CDR3aa: CASSLFPPSGGWYNEQFF
CDR3nt: TGTGCCAGCAGCTTGTTTCCCCCCTCGGGAGGGTGGTACAATGAGCAGTTCTTC

j_gene: TRBJ1-5
abundance: many
v_gene: TRBV4-1
d_gene: NA
CDR3aa: CASSQYTGPNSNQPQHF
CDR3nt: TGCGCCAGCAGCCAGTATACAGGTCCCAATAGCAATCAGCCCCAGCATTTT

j_gene: TRBJ2-7
abundance: NA
v_gene: TRBV30
d_gene: TRBD1
CDR3aa: CAWNPTGTGAQQYF
CDR3nt: TGTGCCTGGAACCCCACGGGGACAGGGGCCCAGCAGTACTTC

j_gene: TRBJ2-1
abundance: NA
v_gene: TRBV5-8
d_gene: TRBD2
CDR3aa: CASSGTSGSYQFF
CDR3nt: TGTGCCAGCAGCGGGACTAGCGGGAGTTATCAGTTCTTC

j_gene: TRBJ2-7
abundance: many
v_gene: TRBV5-1
d_gene: TRBD1
CDR3aa: CASSSSPGQGYEQYF
CDR3nt: TGCGCCAGCAGCTCGTCTCCGGGACAGGGTTACGAGCAGTACTTC

j_gene: TRBJ2-2
abundance: NA
v_gene: TRBV27
d_gene: NA
CDR3aa: CASQGTPSVGELFF
CDR3nt: TGTGCCAGCCAAGGGACTCCCTCCGTCGGGGAGCTGTTTTTT

j_gene: TRBJ1-4
abundance: few
v_gene: TRBV30
d_gene: NA
CDR3aa: CAWSPAHGEKLFF
CDR3nt: TGTGCCTGGAGTCCCGCCCATGGGGAAAAACTGTTTTTT

j_gene: TRBJ2-4
abundance: many
v_gene: TRBV5-1
d_gene: NA
CDR3aa: CASSLSRPSRDIQYF
CDR3nt: TGCGCCAGCAGCTTGAGCAGGCCCTCGAGGGACATTCAGTACTTC

j_gene: TRBJ2-3
abundance: few
v_gene: TRBV24-1
d_gene: TRBD1
CDR3aa: CATSDPPRQGTDTQYF
CDR3nt: TGTGCCACCAGTGATCCACCCCGACAGGGTACAGATACGCAGTATTTT

j_gene: TRBJ2-5
abundance: NA
v_gene: TRBV11-1
d_gene: TRBD2
CDR3aa: CASSLGLAGGGEETQYF
CDR3nt: TGTGCCAGCAGCTTAGGGCTAGCGGGGGGCGGAGAAGAGACCCAGTACTTC

j_gene: TRBJ1-2
abundance: many
v_gene: TRBV5-1
d_gene: NA
CDR3aa: CASSGGTRQDSGYTF
CDR3nt: TGCGCCAGCAGCGGGGGGACGCGACAAGACTCCGGCTACACCTTC